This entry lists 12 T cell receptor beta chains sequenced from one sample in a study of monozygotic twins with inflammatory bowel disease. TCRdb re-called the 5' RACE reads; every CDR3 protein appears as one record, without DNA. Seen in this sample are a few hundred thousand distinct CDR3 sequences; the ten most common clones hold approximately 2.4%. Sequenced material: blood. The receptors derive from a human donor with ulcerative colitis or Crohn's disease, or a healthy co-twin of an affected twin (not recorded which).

The CDR3 reads CASSLAGRIYEQYF. This sequence joins TRBV7-8 and TRBJ2-7. The CDR3 loop spans 14 amino acids. CDR1 is SGHVS, CDR2 FQNEAQ, per germline.

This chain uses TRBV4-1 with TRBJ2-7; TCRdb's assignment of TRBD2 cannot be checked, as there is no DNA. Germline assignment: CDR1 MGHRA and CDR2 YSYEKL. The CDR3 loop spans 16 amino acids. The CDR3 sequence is CASSQGVTSGSYEQYF.

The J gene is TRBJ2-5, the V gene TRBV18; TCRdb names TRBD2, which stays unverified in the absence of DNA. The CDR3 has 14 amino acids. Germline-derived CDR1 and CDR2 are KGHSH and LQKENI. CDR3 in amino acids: CASSPPTSGGIKYF.

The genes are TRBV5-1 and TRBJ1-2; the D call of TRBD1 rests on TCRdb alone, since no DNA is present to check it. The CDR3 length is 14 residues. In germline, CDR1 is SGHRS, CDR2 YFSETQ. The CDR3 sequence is CASSFGSAGVGYTF.

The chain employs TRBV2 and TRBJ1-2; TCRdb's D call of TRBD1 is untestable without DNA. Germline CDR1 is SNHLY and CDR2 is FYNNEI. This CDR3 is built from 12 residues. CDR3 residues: CASSESGEGYTF.

CDR3 residues: CASSLDRVRGNEQFF. The chain combines TRBV18 with TRBJ2-1; TCRdb reports TRBD1, a call that lacks DNA to check it against. The CDR3 contains 15 residues. From germline, CDR1 is KGHSH and CDR2 LQKENI.

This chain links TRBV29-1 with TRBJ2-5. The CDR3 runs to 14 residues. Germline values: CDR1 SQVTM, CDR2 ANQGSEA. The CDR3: CSVVKLIDRNVPYF.

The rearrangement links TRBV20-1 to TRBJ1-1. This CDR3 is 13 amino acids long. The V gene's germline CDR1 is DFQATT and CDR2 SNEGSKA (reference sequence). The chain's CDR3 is CNLFGPTNTEAFF.

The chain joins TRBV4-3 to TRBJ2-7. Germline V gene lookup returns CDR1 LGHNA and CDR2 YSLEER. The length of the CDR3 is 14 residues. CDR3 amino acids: CASSQETSSGEQYF.

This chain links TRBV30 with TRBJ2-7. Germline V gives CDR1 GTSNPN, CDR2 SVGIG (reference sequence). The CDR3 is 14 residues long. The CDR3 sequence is CAWSVSGLRYEQYF.

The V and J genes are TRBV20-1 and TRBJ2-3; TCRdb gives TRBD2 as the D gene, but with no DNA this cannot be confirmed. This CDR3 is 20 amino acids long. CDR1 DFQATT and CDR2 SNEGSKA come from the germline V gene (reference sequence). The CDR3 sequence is CSATYHPSTRSAGPTDTQYF.

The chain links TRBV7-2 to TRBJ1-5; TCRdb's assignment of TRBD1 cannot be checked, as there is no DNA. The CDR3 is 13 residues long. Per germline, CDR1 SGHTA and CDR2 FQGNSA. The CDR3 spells CASSFEGRQPQHF.